The text below deals with one TCR beta chain. These data are taken from a study of blood T cell repertoires in COVID-19. Looking at the study overall: Sites across the United States, Italy and Spain contributed samples from acute and convalescent COVID-19.

The V and J ends lost 3 bases and 1 base respectively, with 12 bases between them. The CDR3 is made up of 16 amino acids. Germline-derived CDR1 and CDR2 are MNHEY and SMNVEV (reference sequence). The repertoire was sequenced with immunoSEQ multiplex PCR; TCRdb's copy has only in-frame clones and lacks some. The top ten clones hold over 2% of a sample with 200,000 to 300,000 clones, more than 75% of them seen once. The V call is TRBV27, the J call TRBJ2-2; D is ambiguous. The sequenced sample consisted of peripheral blood. This TCR was recovered from a woman in her forties or fifties with acute or convalescent COVID-19. As DNA, the CDR3 is TGTGCCAGCAGTTTTTACGGGTGGGTGAACACCGGGGAGCTGTTTTTT. It yields the protein CASSFYGWVNTGELFF.